Below, one T cell receptor beta chain is given with its context. Its target is not known. Though probably carrying unrecorded immune exposures, donors were nominally healthy at sampling. In germline, CDR1 is SGHTA, CDR2 FQGNSA. The junction had 10 bases not matched to a gene; V was cut back by 5 bases and J by 5 bases. The CDR3 covers 15 residues. These data originate in a study of cytomegalovirus exposure and HLA in healthy donors. Study-wide results and caveats: It was shown in a later analysis that HLA-associated TCR beta chains were more clonally expanded than other, equally common chains.

Both 60 Vbeta primers and 13 Jbeta primers went into the PCR. Generated by immunoSEQ multiplex PCR, the TCRdb table keeps only in-frame clones and is missing some. This table has about 160,000 clones, roughly four fifths appearing once. V and J are TRBV7-2 and TRBJ2-7; 9 bases agree with TRBD2. What was sequenced was PBMCs. The source of this sequence is a female donor in good health and CMV-seronegative. This CDR3 is CASSRGVAGVDEQYF. CDR3 sequence (DNA): TGTGCCAGCAGCCGAGGGGTAGCGGGAGTAGACGAGCAGTACTTC.